This T cell receptor beta chain stems from a study of shared clonotypes between healthy human individuals (dated by TCRdb to the early 2020s). Study-level background: The cohort included three men and two women between 18 and 49 years of age. For each donor, three plates each were used for CD4 naive and CD4 memory, two plates were used for CD8 naive, and one plate was used for CD8 memory. Blood TCR repertoires of five healthy adults were deeply sequenced to estimate repertoire size and the extent of clonotype sharing between individuals. To increase sequencing depth and limit assay-specific biases, different laboratories used diverse techniques to prepare libraries and sequence TCR repertoires. Leukapheresis yielded between about 0.85 and 9 billion PBMCs per donor.

Donors were healthy HIV-negative adults with no recently reported acute infections or vaccinations. Every donor was a Caucasian adult living in Nashville, Tennessee, USA. CD4+ T cells were enriched through magnetic negative selection, after which naive cells were positively selected on CD45RA and the remaining negative fraction served as the memory subset. After blood collection by leukapheresis, PBMCs were isolated using Ficoll-Histopaque density gradient centrifugation and then cryopreserved in the vapor phase of liquid nitrogen. Purity and quantity of every magnetically sorted T cell population were checked by analytical flow cytometry. Genomic DNA was isolated from each sorted fraction and quantified by UV absorbance on a Nanodrop 2000c. Overall study results and their limits: Naive subsets generally had larger estimated clonotype richness than memory subsets did. Only blood was sampled, and tissue TCR repertoires likely differ from those in blood. Higher generation probabilities were observed for clonotypes shared by all four sorted-subset donors than for non-shared clonotypes. Pairwise subsampling indicated that sequencing depth was expected to affect the degree of clonotype sharing among donors. Rarefaction of sorted-subset datasets indicated incomplete sequencing despite the large sequencing depth. The genetic and exposure-history diversity represented was limited by the small number of donors. Across a handful of donors, about 4.5% of naive CD4, roughly 3.4% of naive CD8, roughly 2.3% of memory CD4, and 0.4% of memory CD8 clonotypes were shared.

Using the deep immunoSEQ assay, TCR CDR3 regions were amplified from genomic DNA by multiplex PCR. For each cell subset, the extracted genomic DNA was distributed evenly across all wells of several immunoSEQ 96-well plates, and each plate served as one replicate. For sorted subsets, about 210 ng of genomic DNA, equivalent to tens of thousands of T cell genomes, went into each replicate PCR. Purified libraries were measured with a Qubit 3.0 fluorometer, size-checked on a Bioanalyzer 2100, and measured again with the KAPA Library Quantification kit. Each immunoSEQ 96-well plate was sequenced on its own single-read 150-cycle Illumina NextSeq 550 flow cell. The authors' pipeline ran thus. Because the immunoSEQ output held only junctional sequences and lacked quality scores, the filtering could not match the filtering applied to full-length reads. To assign V/J genes and CDR3, sequences were annotated against IMGT germline references using PyIR, a Python wrapper for IgBLAST v1.9. Reads were filtered out if the reads had weak V/J assignments (E-value above 1e-6), no CDR3, stop codons, out-of-frame junctions, or ambiguous translated residues. V3J clonotypes were defined as sequences sharing an identical inferred V gene, J gene, and CDR3 amino acid sequence. To compute the percentage overlap between repertoires, the number of shared unique clonotypes was divided by the size of the smaller repertoire. Three approaches were used to assess repertoire richness: RTK rarefaction, the Chao1 estimator, and Recon v2.1 estimates of unobserved clonotypes. For all TCRbeta clonotypes obtained by the gDNA method from a few donors, generation probabilities were computed with OLGA. TCRdb provides this immuneACCESS table in a form limited to in-frame rearrangements. Some clones are lacking; in checked studies, under half of them reflect an unresolved V gene, and why the rest are absent is not known. V and J calls and clone size are as listed in that table; D and trimming were resolved from the DNA. Within this sample are a few hundred thousand clones, with roughly 70% of them counted one time only. The biggest ten clones account for about a tenth of the sample.

About this clone: What this receptor recognizes is not known. The input lacks base qualities; no much larger clone sits a single base away.

The CDR3 has 15 amino acids, counting the end cysteine and phenylalanine. This entry keeps only the CDR3 DNA: 45 bases, framed from base 1. From the germline V gene (reference sequence), CDR1 is LNHDA and CDR2 is SQIVND. The germline V and J ends show losses of 3 bases and 3 bases respectively, and no gene match explains 4 bases of the junction. Material for sequencing was memory CD4+ T cells sorted from blood. The cell subset or site tag for this specimen amounts to: CD45RA-negative fraction. Rearrangement joined TRBV19 to TRBJ2-2; TRBD2 matches 7 bases in the middle. The clonotype comes from a man aged 30 to 45 in good health. The sequenced DNA is TGTGCCAGTAGTATCGGGGGGACTGACACCGGGGAGCTGTTTTTT. The resulting protein is CASSIGGTDTGELFF.